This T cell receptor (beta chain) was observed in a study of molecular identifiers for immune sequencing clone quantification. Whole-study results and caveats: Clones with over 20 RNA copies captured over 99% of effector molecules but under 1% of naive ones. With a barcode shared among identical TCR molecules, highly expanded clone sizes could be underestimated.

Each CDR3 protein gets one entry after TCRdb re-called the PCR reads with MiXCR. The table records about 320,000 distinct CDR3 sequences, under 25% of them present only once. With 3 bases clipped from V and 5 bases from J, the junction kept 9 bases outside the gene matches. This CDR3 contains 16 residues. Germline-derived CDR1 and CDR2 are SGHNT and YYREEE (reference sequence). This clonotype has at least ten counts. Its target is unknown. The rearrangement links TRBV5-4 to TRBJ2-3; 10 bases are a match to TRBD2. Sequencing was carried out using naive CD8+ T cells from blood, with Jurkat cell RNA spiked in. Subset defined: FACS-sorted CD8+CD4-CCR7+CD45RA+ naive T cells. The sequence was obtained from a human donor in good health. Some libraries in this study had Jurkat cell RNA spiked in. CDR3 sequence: CASSWESSGGGDTQYF. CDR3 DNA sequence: TGTGCCAGCAGCTGGGAATCTAGCGGGGGAGGAGATACGCAGTATTTT. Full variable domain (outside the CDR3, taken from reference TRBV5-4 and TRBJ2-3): ETGVTQSPTHLIKTRGQQVTLRCSSQSGHNTVSWYQQALGQGPQFIFQYYREEENGRGNFPPRFSGLQFPNYSSELNVNALELDDSALYLCASSWESSGGGDTQYFGPGTRLTVL.